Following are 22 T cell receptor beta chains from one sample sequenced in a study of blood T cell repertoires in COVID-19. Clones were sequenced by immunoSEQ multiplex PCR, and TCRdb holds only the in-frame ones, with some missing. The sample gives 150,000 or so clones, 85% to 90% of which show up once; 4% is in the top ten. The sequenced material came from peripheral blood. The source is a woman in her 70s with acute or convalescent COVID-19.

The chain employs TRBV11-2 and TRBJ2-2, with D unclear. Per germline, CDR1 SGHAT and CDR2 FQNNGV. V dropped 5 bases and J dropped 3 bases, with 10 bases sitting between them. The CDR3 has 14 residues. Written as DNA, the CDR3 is TGTGCCAGCAGCCCTATATCGGACACCGGGGAGCTGTTTTTT. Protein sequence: CASSPISDTGELFF.

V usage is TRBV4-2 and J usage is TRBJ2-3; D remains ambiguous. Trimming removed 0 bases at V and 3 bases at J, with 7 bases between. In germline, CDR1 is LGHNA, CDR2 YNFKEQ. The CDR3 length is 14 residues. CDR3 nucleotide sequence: TGTGCCAGCAGCCAAGAAATGAGGACAGATACGCAGTATTTT. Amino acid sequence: CASSQEMRTDTQYF.

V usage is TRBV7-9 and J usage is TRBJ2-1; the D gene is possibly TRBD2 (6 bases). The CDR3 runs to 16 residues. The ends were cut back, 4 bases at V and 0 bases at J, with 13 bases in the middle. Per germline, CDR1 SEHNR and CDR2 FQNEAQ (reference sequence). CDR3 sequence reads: CASSSAVGGSYNEQFF. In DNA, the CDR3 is TGTGCCAGCAGCTCTGCTGTCGGGGGCTCCTACAATGAGCAGTTCTTC.

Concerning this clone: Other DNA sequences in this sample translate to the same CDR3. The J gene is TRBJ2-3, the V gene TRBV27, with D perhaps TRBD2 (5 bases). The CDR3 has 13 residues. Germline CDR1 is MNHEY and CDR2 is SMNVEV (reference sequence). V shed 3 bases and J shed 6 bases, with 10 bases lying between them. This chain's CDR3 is CASSFLGADTQYF. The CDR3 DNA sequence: TGTGCCAGCAGTTTCTTGGGAGCTGATACGCAGTATTTT.

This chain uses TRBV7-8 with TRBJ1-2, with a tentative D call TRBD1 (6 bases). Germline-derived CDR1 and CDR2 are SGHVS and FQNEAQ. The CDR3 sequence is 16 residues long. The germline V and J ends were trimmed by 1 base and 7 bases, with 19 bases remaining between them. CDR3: CASSLGVYGQGLGYTF. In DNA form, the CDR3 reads TGTGCCAGCAGCTTAGGTGTCTATGGGCAGGGGCTTGGCTACACCTTC. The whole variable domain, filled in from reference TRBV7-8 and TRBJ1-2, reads GAGVSQSPRYKVAKRGQDVALRCDPISGHVSLFWYQQALGQGPEFLTYFQNEAQLDKSGLPSDRFFAERPEGSVSTLKIQRTQQEDSAVYLCASSLGVYGQGLGYTFGSGTRLTVV.

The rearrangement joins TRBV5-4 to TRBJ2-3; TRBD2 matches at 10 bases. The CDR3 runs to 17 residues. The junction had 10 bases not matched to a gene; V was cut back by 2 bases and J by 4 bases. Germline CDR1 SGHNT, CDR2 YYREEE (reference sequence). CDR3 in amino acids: CASSFYLAGAKADTQYF. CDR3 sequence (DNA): TGTGCCAGCAGCTTTTATCTAGCGGGAGCCAAGGCAGATACGCAGTATTTT. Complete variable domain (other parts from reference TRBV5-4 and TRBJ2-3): ETGVTQSPTHLIKTRGQQVTLRCSSQSGHNTVSWYQQALGQGPQFIFQYYREEENGRGNFPPRFSGLQFPNYSSELNVNALELDDSALYLCASSFYLAGAKADTQYFGPGTRLTVL.

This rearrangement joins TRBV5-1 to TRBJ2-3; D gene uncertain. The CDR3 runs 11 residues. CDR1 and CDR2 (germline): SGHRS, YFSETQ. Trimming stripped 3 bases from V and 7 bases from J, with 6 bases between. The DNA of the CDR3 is TGCGCCAGCAGCTCCTCCCATACGCAGTATTTT. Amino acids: CASSSSHTQYF.

The DNA for the CDR3 is TGTGCCAGCAGCTTAGGCCAGGGTTTCCACGAGCAGTACTTC. This translates into CASSLGQGFHEQYF. The V gene is TRBV7-9, the J gene TRBJ2-7; a possible D gene is TRBD1 (5 bases). In germline, CDR1 is SEHNR, CDR2 FQNEAQ (reference sequence). The V gene lost 1 base and the J gene lost 5 bases, with 12 bases spanning the gap. The CDR3 is 14 residues long.

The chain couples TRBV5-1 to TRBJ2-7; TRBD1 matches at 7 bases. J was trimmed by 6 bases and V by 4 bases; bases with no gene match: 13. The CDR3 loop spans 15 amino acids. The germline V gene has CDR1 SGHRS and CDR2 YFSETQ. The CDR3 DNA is TGCGCCAGCAGCCCTACGACAGGGATGTCGGGCGAGCAGTACTTC. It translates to CASSPTTGMSGEQYF.

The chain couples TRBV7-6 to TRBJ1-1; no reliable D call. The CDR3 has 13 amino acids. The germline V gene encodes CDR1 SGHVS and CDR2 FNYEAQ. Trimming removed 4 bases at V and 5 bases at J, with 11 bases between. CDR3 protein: CASSSLTGTEAFF. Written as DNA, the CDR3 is TGTGCCAGCAGCTCCTTGACGGGAACTGAAGCTTTCTTT.

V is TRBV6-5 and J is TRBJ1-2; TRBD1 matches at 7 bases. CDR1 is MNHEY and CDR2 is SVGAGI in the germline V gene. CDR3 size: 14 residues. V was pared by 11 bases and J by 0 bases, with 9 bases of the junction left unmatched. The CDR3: CAGQGGKANYGYTF. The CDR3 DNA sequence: TGTGCCGGCCAGGGGGGCAAGGCTAACTATGGCTACACCTTC.

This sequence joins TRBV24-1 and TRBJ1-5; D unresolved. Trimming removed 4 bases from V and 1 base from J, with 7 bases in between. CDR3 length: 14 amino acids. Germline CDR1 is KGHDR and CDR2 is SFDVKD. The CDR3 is CATSDPRSNQPQHF. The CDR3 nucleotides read TGTGCCACCAGTGACCCCCGGAGCAATCAGCCCCAGCATTTT.

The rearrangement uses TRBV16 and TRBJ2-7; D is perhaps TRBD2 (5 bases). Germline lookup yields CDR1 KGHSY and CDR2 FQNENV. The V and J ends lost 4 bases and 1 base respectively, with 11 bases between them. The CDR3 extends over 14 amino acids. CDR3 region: CASSPIRGSYEQYF. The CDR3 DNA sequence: TGTGCCAGCAGCCCAATACGGGGATCCTACGAGCAGTACTTC.

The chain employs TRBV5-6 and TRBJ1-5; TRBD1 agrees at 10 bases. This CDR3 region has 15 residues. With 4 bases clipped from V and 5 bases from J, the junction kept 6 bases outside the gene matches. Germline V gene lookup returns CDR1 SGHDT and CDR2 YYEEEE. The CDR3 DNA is TGTGCCAGCAGCCTACTGGACAGGGGGGATCAGCCCCAGCATTTT. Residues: CASSLLDRGDQPQHF.

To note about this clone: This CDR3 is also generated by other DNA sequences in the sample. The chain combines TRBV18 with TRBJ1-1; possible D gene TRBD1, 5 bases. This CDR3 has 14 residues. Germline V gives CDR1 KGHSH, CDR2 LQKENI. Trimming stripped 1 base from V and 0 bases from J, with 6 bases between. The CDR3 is CASSPQGMNTEAFF. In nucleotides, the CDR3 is TGTGCCAGCTCACCACAGGGGATGAACACTGAAGCTTTCTTT.

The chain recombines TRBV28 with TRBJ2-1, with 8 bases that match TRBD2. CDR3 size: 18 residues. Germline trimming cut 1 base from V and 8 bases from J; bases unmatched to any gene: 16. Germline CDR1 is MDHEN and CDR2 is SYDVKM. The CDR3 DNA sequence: TGTGCCAGCAGTTTATTTGGGACCAACTCCCGGCGGGGGGATGAGCAGTTCTTC. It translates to CASSLFGTNSRRGDEQFF.

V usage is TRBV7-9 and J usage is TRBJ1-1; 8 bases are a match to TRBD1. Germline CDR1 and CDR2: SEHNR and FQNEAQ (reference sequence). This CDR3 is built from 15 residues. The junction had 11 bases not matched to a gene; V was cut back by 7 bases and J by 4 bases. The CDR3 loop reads CASINAGQGGTEAFF. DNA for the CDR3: TGTGCCAGCATTAATGCCGGACAGGGAGGCACTGAAGCTTTCTTT.

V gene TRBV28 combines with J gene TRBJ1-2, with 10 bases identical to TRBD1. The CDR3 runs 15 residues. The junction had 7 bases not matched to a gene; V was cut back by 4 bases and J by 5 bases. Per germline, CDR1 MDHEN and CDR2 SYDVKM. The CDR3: CASSSGGQGYYGYTF. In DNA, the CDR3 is TGTGCCAGCAGTTCAGGGGGACAGGGGTATTATGGCTACACCTTC.

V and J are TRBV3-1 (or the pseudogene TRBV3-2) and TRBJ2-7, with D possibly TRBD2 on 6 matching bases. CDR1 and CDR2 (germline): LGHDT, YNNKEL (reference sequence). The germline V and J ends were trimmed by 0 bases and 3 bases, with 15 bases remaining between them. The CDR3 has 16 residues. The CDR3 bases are TGTGCCAGCAGCCAAGATCTGGGGGACTCGGTCTACGAGCAGTACTTC. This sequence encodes CASSQDLGDSVYEQYF.

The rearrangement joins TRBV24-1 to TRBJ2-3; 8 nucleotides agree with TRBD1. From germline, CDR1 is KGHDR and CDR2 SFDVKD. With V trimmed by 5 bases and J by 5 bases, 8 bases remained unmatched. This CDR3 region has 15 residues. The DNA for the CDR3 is TGTGCCACCAGTGGAGCAGGGGGCCTTGAAGATACGCAGTATTTT. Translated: CATSGAGGLEDTQYF.

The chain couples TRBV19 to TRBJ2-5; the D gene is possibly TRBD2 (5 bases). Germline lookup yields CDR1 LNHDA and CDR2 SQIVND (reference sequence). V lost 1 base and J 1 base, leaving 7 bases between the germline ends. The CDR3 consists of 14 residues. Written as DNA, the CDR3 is TGTGCCAGTAGTATAGGGACTTTCCAAGAGACCCAGTACTTC. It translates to CASSIGTFQETQYF. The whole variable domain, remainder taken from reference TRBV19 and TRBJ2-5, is DGGITQSPKYLFRKEGQNVTLSCEQNLNHDAMYWYRQDPGQGLRLIYYSQIVNDFQKGDIAEGYSVSREKKESFPLTVTSAQKNPTAFYLCASSIGTFQETQYFGPGTRLLVL.

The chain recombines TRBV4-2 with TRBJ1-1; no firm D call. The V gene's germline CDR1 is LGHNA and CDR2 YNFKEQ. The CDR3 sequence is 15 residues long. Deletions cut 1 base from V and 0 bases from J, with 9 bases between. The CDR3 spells CASSQGGRMNTEAFF. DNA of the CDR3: TGTGCCAGCAGCCAAGGCGGAAGAATGAACACTGAAGCTTTCTTT.